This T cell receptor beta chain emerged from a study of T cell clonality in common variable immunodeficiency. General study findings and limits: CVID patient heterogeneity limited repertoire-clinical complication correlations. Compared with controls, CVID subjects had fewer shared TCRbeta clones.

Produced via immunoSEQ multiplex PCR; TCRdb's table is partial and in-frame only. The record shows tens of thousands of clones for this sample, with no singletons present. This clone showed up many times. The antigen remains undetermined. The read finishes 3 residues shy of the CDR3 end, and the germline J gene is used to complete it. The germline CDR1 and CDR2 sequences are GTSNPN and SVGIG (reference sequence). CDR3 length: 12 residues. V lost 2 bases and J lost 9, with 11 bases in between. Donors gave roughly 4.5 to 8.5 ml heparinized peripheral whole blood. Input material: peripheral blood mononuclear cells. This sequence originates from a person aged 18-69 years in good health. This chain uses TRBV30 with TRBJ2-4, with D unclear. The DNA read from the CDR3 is TGTGCCTGGAGTTTAATAGCTGGCATT. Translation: CAWSLIAGI. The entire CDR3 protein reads CAWSLIAGIQYF. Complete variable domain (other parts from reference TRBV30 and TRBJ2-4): SQTIHQWPATLVQPVGSPLSLECTVEGTSNPNLYWYRQAAGRGLQLLFYSVGIGQISSEVPQNLSASRPQDRQFILSSKKLLLSDSGFYLCAWSLIAGIQYFGAGTRLSVL.